The entry below describes one T cell receptor (beta chain). Its antigen specificity is not known. Per-base qualities were not stored, and no clone one base away is much larger. This sample is part of a study of pediatric ulcerative colitis (dated by TCRdb to between 2018 and 2021). For context, the study as a whole: Pancolitis was present in more than five ulcerative colitis patients and left-sided colitis in two, and histology consistent with ulcerative colitis was found in all of these patients. From roughly 9 newly diagnosed, treatment-naive pediatric ulcerative colitis patients and a few non-IBD control children, paired blood and rectal samples were collected. By Pediatric Ulcerative Colitis Activity Index, a couple of patients had mild disease, several had moderate disease and three had acute severe colitis.

One to two pinch biopsies were taken from the rectum for research during colonoscopy. Before the diagnostic colonoscopy, none of the ulcerative colitis patients had been given immunosuppressive medication. Rectal biopsies were digested with proteinase K before DNA isolation. The Wizard kit (Promega) was used to extract genomic DNA from blood and intestinal samples. The germline V gene gives CDR1 as ENHRY and CDR2 as SYGVKD. Clipping removes 6 bases from V and 5 bases from J, with 6 as the unmatched junction base count. Spanning cysteine to phenylalanine, the CDR3 consists of 14 amino acids. Kept here is only the CDR3 DNA, which spans 42 bases and is read in frame from base 1. On the study overall, not on this receptor specifically: With only a few individuals, the healthy control group was small. Because the repertoires came from total lymphocyte DNA, rare subsets such as regulatory T cells may have patterns that are not reflected. Autologous blood-rectal clonal overlap was significantly higher in ulcerative colitis patients than in controls, suggesting increased T cell trafficking to inflamed tissue. A couple of rectal CDR3 clonotypes were found in every ulcerative colitis patient but in no control. Features of the rectal repertoire distinguished controls, mild-moderate colitis patients and acute severe colitis patients, and in acute severe colitis rectal diversity was lower because of clonal expansions. Blood-derived T cells may have been included in rectal pinch biopsies, especially in patients with overt colitis. For technical reasons, blood samples from two patients gave substantially fewer templates, and these samples were excluded from the blood-rectal overlap analysis.

Through the immunoSEQ TRB Survey service, multiplex V and J primers were used to amplify rearranged CDR3 beta regions from genomic DNA. Survey-level sequencing depth of up to 500,000 reads per sample was used to keep depth equal across samples. The libraries were purified, combined into pools and sequenced with Illumina technology. As for how the authors treated the data: Productive clonality, sample overlap, pairwise scatters, CDR3 beta length, V/D/J gene usage and productiveness were all assessed with the immunoSEQ online tools. Calculated diversity was the number of unique rearrangements divided by total templates times 100; Shannon and Simpson indices were also computed. For principal component analysis, Z-score normalized data were analyzed with the R prcomp function and the ggbiplot package. Morisita's index was used to quantify blood-rectal clonal overlap within each subject. TCRdb mirrors the immuneACCESS table, restricted to in-frame sequences. Some clones are absent from its copies; in checked studies, under half trace to an unresolved V gene, and the reason for the others is unknown. V and J calls plus clone size are reproduced from that table; the DNA served to infer D and trimming. The sample table records roughly 25,000 clones; over 55% of these occur just once. The top ten clones comprise roughly 7% of the sample.

Input material: gut tissue. The origin of this receptor is a boy aged 5-17 years with severe ulcerative colitis. This sequence uses TRBV10-3 and TRBJ2-3; 9 middle bases align to TRBD1. The nucleotide sequence is TGTGCCATCAGCCTGGACAGGGGCCAAGATACGCAGTATTTT. Translated, this gives CAISLDRGQDTQYF.